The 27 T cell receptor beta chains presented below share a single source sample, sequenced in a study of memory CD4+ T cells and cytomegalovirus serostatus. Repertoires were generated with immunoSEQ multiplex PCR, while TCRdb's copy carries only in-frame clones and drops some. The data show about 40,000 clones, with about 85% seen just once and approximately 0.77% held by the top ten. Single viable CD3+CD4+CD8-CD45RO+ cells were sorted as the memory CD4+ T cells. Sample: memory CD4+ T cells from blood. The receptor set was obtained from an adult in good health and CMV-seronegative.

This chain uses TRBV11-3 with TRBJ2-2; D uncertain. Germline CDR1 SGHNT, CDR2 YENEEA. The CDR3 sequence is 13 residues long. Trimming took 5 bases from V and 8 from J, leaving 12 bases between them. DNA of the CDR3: TGTGCCAGCAGCCGCGAAGCGTGGGGGGAGCTGTTTTTT. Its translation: CASSREAWGELFF.

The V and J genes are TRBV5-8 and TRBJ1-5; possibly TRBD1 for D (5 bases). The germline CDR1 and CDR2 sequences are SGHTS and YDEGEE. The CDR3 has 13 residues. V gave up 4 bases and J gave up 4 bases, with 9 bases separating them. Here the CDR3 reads CASSPGPNQPQHF. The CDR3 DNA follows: TGTGCCAGCAGCCCGGGACCGAATCAGCCCCAGCATTTT.

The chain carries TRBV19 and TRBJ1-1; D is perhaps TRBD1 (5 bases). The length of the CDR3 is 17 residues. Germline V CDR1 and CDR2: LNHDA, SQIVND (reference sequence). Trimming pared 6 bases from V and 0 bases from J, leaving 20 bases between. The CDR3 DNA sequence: TGTGCCAGTAGCGAAAGGCCCATCGGGGGTATGAACACTGAAGCTTTCTTT. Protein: CASSERPIGGMNTEAFF.

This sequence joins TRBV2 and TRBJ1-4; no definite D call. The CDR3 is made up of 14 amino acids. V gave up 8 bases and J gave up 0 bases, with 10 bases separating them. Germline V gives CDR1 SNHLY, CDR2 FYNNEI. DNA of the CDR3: TGTGCCAGCGCCCAGACACCAACTAATGAAAAACTGTTTTTT. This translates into CASAQTPTNEKLFF.

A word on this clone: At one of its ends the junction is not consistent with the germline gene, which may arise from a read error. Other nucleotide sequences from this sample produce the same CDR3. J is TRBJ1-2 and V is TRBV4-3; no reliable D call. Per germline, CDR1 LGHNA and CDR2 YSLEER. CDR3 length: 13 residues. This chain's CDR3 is CASSPRAGYGYTF. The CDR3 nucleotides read TGCGCCAGTAGCCCCCGAGCTGGCTATGGCTACACCTTC.

The CDR3 DNA sequence: TGTGCCAGCAGTTCACGCGGGACAGGGAGTACAGATACGCAGTATTTT. Residues: CASSSRGTGSTDTQYF. V gene TRBV2 combines with J gene TRBJ2-3, with 9 positions matching TRBD1. Trimming at V came to 5 bases and at J to 3 bases, leaving 9 bases not matched to a gene. The CDR3 consists of 16 residues. Germline loops: CDR1 SNHLY, CDR2 FYNNEI.

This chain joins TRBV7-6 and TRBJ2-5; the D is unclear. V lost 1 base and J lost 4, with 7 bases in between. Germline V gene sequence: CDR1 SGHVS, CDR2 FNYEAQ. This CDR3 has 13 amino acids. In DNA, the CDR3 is TGTGCCAGCAGCTTAGGGATAGGAGAGACCCAGTACTTC. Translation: CASSLGIGETQYF.

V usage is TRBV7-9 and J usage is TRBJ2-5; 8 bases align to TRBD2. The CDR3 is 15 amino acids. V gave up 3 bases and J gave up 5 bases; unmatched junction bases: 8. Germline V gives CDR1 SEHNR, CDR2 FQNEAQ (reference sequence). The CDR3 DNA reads TGTGCCAGCAGCTTGTCGGGGGGGCCGTGGGAGACCCAGTACTTC. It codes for CASSLSGGPWETQYF.

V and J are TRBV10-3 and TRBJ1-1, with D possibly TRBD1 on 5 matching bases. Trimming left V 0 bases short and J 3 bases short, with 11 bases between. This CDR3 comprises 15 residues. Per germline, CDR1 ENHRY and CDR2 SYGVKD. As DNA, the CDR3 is TGTGCCATCAGTGAGTCGACTACGACAGACACTGAAGCTTTCTTT. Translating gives CAISESTTTDTEAFF.

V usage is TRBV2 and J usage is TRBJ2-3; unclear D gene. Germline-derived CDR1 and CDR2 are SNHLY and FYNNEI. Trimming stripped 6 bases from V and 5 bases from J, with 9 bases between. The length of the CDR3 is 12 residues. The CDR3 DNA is TGTGCCAGCAGCGCAGATCTAGATACGCAGTATTTT. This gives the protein CASSADLDTQYF.

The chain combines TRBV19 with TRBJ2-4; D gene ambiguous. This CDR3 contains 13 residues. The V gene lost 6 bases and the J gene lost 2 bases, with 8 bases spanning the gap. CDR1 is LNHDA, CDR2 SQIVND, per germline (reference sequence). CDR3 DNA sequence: TGTGCCAGTAGAGAAGGGCCCAAAAACATTCAGTACTTC. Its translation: CASREGPKNIQYF.

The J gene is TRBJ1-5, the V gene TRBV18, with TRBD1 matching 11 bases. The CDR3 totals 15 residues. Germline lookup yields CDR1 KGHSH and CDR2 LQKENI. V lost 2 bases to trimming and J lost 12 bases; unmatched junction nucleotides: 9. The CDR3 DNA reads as TGTGCCAGCTCACCAACCGGGACAGGGGGTCGAGGCCAGCATTTT. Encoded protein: CASSPTGTGGRGQHF.

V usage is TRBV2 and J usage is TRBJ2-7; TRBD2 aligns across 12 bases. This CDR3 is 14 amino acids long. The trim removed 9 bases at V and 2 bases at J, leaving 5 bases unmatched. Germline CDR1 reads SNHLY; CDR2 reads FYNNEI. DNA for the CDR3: TGTGCCAGTCGAGGACTAGCGGGAACCTACGAGCAGTACTTC. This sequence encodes CASRGLAGTYEQYF.

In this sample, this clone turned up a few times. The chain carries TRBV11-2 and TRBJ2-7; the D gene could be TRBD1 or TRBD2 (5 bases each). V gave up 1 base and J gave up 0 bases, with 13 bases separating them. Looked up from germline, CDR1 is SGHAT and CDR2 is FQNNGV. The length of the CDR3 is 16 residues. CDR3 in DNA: TGTGCCAGCAGCTTAGGAGGCCCAGGGACCTCCTACGAGCAGTACTTC. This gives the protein CASSLGGPGTSYEQYF.

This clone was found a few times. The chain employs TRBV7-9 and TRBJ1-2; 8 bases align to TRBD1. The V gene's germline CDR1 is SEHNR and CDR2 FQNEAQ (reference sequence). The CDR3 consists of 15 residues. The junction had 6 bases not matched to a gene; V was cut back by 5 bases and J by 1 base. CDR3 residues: CASSRDRGSNYGYTF. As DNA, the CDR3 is TGTGCCAGCAGCCGAGACAGGGGAAGTAACTATGGCTACACCTTC.

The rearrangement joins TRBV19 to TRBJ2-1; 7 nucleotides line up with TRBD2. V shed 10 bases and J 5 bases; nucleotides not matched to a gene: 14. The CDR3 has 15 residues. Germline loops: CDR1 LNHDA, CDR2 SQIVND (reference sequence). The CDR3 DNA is TGTGCCACCTCAAATCCGGGACTAATCAACAATGAGCAGTTCTTC. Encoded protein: CATSNPGLINNEQFF.

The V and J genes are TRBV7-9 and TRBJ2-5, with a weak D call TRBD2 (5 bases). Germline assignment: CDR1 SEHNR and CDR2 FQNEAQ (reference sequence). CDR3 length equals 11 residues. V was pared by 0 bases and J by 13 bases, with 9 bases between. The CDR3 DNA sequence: TGTGCCAGCAGCTTAGCGCAGCGGATGTACTTC. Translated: CASSLAQRMYF.

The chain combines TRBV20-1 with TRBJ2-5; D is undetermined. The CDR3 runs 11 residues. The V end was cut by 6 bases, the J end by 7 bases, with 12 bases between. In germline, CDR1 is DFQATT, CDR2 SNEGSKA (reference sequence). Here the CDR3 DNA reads TGCAGTGCCCGCGCTTACGGGACCCAGTACTTC. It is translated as CSARAYGTQYF.

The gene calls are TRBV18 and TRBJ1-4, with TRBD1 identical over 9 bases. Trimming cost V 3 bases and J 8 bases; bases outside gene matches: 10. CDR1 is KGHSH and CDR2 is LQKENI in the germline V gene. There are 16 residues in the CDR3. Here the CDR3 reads CASSPLPGQGNEKLFF. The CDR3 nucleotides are TGTGCCAGCTCACCGCTACCGGGACAGGGTAACGAAAAACTGTTTTTT.

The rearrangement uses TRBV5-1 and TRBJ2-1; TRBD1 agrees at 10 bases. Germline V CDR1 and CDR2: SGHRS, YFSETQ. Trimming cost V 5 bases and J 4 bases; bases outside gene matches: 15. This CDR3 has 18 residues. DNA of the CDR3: TGCGCCAGCAGGCCCTCGCCCACCGGGACAGGGGATTACAATGAGCAGTTCTTC. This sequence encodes CASRPSPTGTGDYNEQFF.

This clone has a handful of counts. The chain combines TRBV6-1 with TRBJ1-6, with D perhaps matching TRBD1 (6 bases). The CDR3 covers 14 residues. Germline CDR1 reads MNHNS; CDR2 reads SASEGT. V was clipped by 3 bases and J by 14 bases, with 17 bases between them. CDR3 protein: CASSDRGQGLALHF. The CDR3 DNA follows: TGTGCCAGCAGTGATCGGGGGCAGGGGCTTGCCCTCCACTTT.

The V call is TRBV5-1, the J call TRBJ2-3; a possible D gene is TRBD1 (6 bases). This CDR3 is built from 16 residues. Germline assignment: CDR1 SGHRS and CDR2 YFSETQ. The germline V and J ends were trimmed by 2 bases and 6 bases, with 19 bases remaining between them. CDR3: CASSLLPTGTEDTQYF. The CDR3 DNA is TGCGCCAGCAGCTTACTCCCGACAGGAACGGAGGATACGCAGTATTTT. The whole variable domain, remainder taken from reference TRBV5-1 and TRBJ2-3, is KAGVTQTPRYLIKTRGQQVTLSCSPISGHRSVSWYQQTPGQGLQFLFEYFSETQRNKGNFPGRFSGRQFSNSRSEMNVSTLELGDSALYLCASSLLPTGTEDTQYFGPGTRLTVL.

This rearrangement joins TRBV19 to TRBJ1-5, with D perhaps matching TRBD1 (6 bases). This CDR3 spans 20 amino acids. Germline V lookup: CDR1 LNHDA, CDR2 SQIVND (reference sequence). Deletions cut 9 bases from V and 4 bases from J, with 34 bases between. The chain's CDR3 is CASANSGVRGRGGRNQPQHF. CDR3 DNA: TGTGCCAGCGCCAACTCGGGCGTGCGGGGGCGGGGGGGCCGAAATCAGCCCCAGCATTTT.

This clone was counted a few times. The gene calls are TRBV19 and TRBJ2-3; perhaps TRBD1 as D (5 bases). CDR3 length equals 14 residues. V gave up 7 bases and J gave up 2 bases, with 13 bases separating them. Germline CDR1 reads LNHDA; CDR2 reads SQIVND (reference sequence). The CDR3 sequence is CASTNWGLTDTQYF. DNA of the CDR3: TGTGCCAGTACCAACTGGGGCCTCACAGATACGCAGTATTTT.

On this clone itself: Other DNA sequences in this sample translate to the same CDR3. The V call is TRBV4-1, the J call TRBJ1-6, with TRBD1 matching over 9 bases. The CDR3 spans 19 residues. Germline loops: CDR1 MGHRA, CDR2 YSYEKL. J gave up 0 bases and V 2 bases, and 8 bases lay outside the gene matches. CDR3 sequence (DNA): TGCGCCAGCAGCCAAACTCCGGGACAGGGTAGCTCCTATAATTCACCCCTCCACTTT. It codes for CASSQTPGQGSSYNSPLHF.

DNA of the CDR3: TGTGCCAGCAGTGAAACAAGGGGAGGTAACGGCTACACCTTC. It yields the protein CASSETRGGNGYTF. The V call is TRBV6-1, the J call TRBJ1-2; the D gene is possibly TRBD1 (5 bases). The CDR3 spans 14 residues. Trimming stripped 2 bases from V and 8 bases from J, with 15 bases between. The germline CDR1 and CDR2 sequences are MNHNS and SASEGT.

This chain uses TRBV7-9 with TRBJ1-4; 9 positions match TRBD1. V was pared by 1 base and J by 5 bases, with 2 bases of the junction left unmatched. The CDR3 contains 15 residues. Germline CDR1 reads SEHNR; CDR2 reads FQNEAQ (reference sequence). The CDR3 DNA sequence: TGTGCCAGCAGCTTAGTAGGGACAGGGAATGAAAAACTGTTTTTT. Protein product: CASSLVGTGNEKLFF.